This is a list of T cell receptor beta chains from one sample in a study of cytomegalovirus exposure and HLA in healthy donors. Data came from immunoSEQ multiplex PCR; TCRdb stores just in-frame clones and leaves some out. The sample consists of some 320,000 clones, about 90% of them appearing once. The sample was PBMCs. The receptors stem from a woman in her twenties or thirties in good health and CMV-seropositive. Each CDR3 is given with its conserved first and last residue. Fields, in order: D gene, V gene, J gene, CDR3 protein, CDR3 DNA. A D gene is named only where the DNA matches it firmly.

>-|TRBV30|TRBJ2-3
CAWSVGQGVPGSDTQYF
TGTGCCTGGAGTGTCGGCCAAGGGGTCCCGGGATCAGATACGCAGTATTTT
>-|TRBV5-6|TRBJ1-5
CASSLQGLSNQPQHF
TGTGCCAGCAGCTTGCAGGGGCTCAGCAATCAGCCCCAGCATTTT
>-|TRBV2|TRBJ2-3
CASSEAAWTYSTDTQYF
TGTGCCAGCAGTGAAGCCGCCTGGACATATAGCACAGATACGCAGTATTTT
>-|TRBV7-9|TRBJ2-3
CASSPPREKGDTQYF
TGTGCCAGCAGCCCCCCTCGTGAGAAGGGGGATACGCAGTATTTT
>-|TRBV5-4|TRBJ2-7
CASSQQGYEQYF
TGTGCCAGCAGTCAACAGGGATACGAGCAGTACTTC
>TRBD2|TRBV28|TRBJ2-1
CASSNAGGSYNEQFF
TGTGCCAGCAGCAACGCGGGGGGATCTTACAATGAGCAGTTCTTC
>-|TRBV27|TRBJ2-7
CASSSVTGSREQYF
TGTGCCAGCAGTTCTGTAACAGGGTCCCGCGAGCAGTACTTC
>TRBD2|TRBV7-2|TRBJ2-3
CASSLDLAVSTDTQYF
TGTGCCAGCAGCTTAGACCTAGCGGTATCCACAGATACGCAGTATTTT
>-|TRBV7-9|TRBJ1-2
CASSLISPRPYGYTF
TGTGCCAGCAGCTTAATCTCCCCTCGACCCTATGGCTACACCTTC
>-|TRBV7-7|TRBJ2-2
CASSLGSGELFF
TGTGCCAGCAGCTTAGGGTCCGGGGAGCTGTTTTTT
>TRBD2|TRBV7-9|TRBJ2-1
CASSSMSTSVINEQFF
TGTGCCAGCAGCTCGATGTCGACTAGCGTCATAAATGAGCAGTTCTTC
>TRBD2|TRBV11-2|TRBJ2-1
CASSLGGTSGGKRYNEQFF
TGTGCCAGCAGCTTAGGTGGGACTAGCGGGGGGAAACGCTACAATGAGCAGTTCTTC
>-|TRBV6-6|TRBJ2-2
CASSYSQGRTGELFF
TGTGCCAGCAGTTACTCCCAGGGGAGGACCGGGGAGCTGTTTTTT
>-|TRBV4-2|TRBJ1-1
CASSQGSVMNTEAFF
TGTGCCAGCAGCCAAGGGAGTGTGATGAACACTGAAGCTTTCTTT
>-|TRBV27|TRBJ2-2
CASSLAGRVNTGELFF
TGTGCCAGCAGTTTAGCGGGACGGGTGAACACCGGGGAGCTGTTTTTT
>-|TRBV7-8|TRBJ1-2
CASSHKRGGLYGYTF
TGTGCCAGCAGCCACAAACGGGGGGGCTTGTATGGCTACACCTTC
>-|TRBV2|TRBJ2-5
CATLTGRGETQYF
TGTGCCACCTTGACGGGGCGAGGCGAGACCCAGTACTTC
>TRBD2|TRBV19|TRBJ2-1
CASRSAGGQGSYNEQFF
TGTGCCAGTAGATCAGCGGGAGGGCAAGGGTCCTACAATGAGCAGTTCTTC
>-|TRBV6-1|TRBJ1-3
CASWTLSGNTIYF
TGTGCCAGTTGGACACTCTCTGGAAACACCATATATTTT
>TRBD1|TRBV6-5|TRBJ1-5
CASSYSTGGNQPQHF
TGTGCCAGCAGTTACTCGACAGGGGGCAATCAGCCCCAGCATTTT
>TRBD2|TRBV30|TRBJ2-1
CAWISSGRHYNEQFF
TGTGCCTGGATCTCTAGCGGGAGGCACTACAATGAGCAGTTCTTC
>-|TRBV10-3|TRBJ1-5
CAIRDIGQPQHF
TGTGCCATCAGGGACATTGGCCAGCCCCAGCATTTT
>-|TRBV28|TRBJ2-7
CASSPRRQVWGYEQYF
TGTGCCAGCAGTCCAAGGCGGCAGGTCTGGGGGTACGAGCAGTACTTC